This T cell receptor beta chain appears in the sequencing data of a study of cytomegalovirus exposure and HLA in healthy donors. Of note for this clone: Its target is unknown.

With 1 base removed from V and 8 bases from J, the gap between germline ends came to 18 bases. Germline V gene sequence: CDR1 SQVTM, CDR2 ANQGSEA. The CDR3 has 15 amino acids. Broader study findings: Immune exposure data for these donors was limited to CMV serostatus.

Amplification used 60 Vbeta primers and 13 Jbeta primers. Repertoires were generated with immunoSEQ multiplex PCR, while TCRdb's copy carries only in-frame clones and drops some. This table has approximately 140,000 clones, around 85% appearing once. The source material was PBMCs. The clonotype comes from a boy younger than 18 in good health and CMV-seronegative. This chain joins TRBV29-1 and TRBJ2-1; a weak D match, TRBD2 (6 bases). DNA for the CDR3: TGCAGCGTTGAAGGGTTAGCGGAAGACTATGATGAGCAGTTCTTC. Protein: CSVEGLAEDYDEQFF.